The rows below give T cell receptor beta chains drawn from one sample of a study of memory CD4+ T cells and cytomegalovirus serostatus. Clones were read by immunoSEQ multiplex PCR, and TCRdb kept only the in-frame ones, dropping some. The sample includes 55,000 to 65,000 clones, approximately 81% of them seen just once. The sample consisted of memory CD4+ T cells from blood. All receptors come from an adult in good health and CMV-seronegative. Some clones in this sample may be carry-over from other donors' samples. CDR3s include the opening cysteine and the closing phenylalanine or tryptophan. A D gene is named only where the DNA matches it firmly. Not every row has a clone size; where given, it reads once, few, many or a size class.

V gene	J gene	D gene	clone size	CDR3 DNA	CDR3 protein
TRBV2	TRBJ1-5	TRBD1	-	TGTGCCAGCAGTGACAGGGGGCGCGAGCCCCAGCATTTT	CASSDRGREPQHF
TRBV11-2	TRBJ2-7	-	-	TGTGCCAGCAGCTTAGTTAGCGGATACGAGCAGTACTTC	CASSLVSGYEQYF
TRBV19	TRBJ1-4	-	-	TGTGCCAGTAGTAATACACCGTCTGAAAAACTGTTTTTT	CASSNTPSEKLFF
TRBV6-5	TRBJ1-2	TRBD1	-	TGTGCCAGCAAGATAACGACAGGGCTCTATGGCTACACCTTC	CASKITTGLYGYTF
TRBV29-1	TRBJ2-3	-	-	TGCAGCGTTGCTGGATTTAGCACAGATACGCAGTATTTT	CSVAGFSTDTQYF
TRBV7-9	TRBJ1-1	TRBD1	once	TGTGCCAGCAGCCTTGGACAGGGTTACGCTGAAGCTTTCTTT	CASSLGQGYAEAFF
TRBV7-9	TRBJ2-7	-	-	TGTGCCAGCAGCTTAGGAGGGGGGCACTACGAGCAGTACTTC	CASSLGGGHYEQYF
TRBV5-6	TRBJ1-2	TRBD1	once	TGTGCCAGCAGCAGGGACAGGGCCTATGGCTACACCTTC	CASSRDRAYGYTF
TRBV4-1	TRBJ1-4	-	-	TGCGCCAGCAGCCAAGATGAGGGGGGAGGGAATGAAAAACTGTTTTTT	CASSQDEGGGNEKLFF
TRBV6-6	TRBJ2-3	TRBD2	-	TGTGCCAGCAACGACGGCGGGGGGGCGGCAGATACGCAGTATTTT	CASNDGGGAADTQYF
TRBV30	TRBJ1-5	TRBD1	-	TGTGCCTGGAGTACCTCAGGGGGCGCTGCTCAGCCCCAGCATTTT	CAWSTSGGAAQPQHF
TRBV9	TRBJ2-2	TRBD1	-	TGTGCCAGCAGCGTCCTGACAGGGGGCGCGGCCGGGGAGCTGTTTTTT	CASSVLTGGAAGELFF
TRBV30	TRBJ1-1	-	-	TGTGCCTGGAGTGTCGGGGGTACCCATCCTGAAGCTTTCTTT	CAWSVGGTHPEAFF
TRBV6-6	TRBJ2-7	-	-	TGTGCCTCCCAGAGGGGGGAGCAGACGCAGTACTTC	CASQRGEQTQYF
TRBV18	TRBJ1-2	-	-	TGTGCCAGCTCACCAACCCAGGAGGGGCAGGGTGGCTACACCTTC	CASSPTQEGQGGYTF
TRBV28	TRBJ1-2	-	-	TGTGCCAGCAGTTTAGTGGGGCTCACATCCTATGGCTACACCTTC	CASSLVGLTSYGYTF
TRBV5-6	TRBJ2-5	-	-	TGTGCCAGCAGCTTCGGGGGAGTTGGGCAAGAGACCCAGTACTTC	CASSFGGVGQETQYF
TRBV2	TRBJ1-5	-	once	TGTGCCAGCAGTGAAGCGCTTCTCCGTCAGCCCCAGCATTTT	CASSEALLRQPQHF
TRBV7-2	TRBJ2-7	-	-	TGTGCCAGCAGCTTAGGGGGGCGGCCTAACGAGCAGTACTTC	CASSLGGRPNEQYF
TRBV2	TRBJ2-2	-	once	TGTGCCAGCTCACCCTTAACAAACACCGGGGAGCTGTTTTTT	CASSPLTNTGELFF
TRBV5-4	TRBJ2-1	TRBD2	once	TGTGCCAGCAGCGCAGGAGGACTAGCGGACAATGAGCAGTTCTTC	CASSAGGLADNEQFF
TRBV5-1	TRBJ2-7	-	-	TGCGCCAGCAGCGTTGCTCAGGGGCGAACCTACGAGCAGTACTTC	CASSVAQGRTYEQYF
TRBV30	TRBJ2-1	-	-	TGTGCCTGGGGCACGCGGGTCTACAATGAGCAGTTCTTC	CAWGTRVYNEQFF
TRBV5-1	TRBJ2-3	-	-	TGCGCCAGCAGCTTGGGGACCAGCACAGATACGCAGTATTTT	CASSLGTSTDTQYF
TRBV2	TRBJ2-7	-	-	TGTGCCAGCAGTGAAGTTGGGGTTTACGAGCAGTACTTC	CASSEVGVYEQYF
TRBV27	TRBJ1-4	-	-	TGTGCCAGCAGCCTTGGGTCCGGGACGGCGAATGAAAAACTGTTTTTT	CASSLGSGTANEKLFF
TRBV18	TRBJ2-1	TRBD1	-	TGTGCCAGCTCACCACCGTTTTCTGTAGACAGGGGCTCTGAGCAGTTCTTC	CASSPPFSVDRGSEQFF
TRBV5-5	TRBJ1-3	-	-	TGTGCCAGCAGCTTGTTACAGGACTCTGGAAACACCATATATTTT	CASSLLQDSGNTIYF
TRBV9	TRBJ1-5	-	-	TGTGCCAGCAGTTGGGATGAAAATCAGCCCCAGCATTTT	CASSWDENQPQHF
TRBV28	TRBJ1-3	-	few	TGTGCCAGCAGTCCAAGGGGTGGTGAGAGGGGAAACACCATATATTTT	CASSPRGGERGNTIYF
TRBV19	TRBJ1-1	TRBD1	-	TGTGCCAGTACCGATCTGGACAGGGGGCGCCGGGCTTTCTTT	CASTDLDRGRRAFF
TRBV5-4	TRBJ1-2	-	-	TGTGCCAGCAGCTCGGGACGCGGGGACGGGTATGGTGGCTACACCTTC	CASSSGRGDGYGGYTF